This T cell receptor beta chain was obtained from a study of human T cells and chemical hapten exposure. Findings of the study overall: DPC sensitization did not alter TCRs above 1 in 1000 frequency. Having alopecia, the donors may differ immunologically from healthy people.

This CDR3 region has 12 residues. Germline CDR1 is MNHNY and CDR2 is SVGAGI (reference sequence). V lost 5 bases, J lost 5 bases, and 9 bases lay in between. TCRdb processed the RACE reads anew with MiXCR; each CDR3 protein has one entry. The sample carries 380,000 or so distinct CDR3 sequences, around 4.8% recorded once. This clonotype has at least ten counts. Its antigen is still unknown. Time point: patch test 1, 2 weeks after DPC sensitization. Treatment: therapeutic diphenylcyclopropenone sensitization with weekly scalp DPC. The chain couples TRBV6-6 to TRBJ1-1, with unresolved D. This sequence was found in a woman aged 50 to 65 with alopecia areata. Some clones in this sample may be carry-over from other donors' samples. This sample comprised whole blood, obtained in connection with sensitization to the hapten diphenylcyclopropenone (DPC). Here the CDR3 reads CASSPMRTEAFF. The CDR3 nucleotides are TGTGCCAGCAGTCCGATGAGGACTGAAGCTTTCTTT.